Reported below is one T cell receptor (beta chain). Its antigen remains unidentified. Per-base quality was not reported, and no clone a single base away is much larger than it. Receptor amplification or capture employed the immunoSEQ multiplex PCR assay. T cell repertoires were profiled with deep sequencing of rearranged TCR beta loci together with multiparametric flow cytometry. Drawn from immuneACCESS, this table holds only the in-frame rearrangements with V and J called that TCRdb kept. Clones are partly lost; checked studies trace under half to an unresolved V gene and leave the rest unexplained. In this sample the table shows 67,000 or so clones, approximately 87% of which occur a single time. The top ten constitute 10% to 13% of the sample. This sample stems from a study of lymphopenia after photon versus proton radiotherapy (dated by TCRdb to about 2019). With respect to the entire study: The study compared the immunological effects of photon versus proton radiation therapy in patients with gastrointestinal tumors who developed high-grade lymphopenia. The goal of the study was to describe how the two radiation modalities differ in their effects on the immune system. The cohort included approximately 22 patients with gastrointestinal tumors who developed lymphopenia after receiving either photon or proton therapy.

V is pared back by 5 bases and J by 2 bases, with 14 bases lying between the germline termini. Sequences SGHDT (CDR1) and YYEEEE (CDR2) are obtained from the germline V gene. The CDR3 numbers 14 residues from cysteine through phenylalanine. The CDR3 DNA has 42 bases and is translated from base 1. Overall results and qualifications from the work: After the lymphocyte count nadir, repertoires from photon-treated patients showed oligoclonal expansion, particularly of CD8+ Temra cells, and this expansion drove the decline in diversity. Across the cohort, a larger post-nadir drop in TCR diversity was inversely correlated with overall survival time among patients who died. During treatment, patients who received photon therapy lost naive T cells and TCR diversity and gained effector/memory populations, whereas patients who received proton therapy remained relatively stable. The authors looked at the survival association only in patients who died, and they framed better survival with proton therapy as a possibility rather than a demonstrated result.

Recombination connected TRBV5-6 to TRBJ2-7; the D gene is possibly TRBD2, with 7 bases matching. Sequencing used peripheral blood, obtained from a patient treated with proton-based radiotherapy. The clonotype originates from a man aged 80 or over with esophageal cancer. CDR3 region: CASSQQGGTYEQYF. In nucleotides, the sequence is TGTGCCAGCAGTCAACAGGGAGGGACCTACGAGCAGTACTTC.